This T cell receptor (beta chain) was identified during a study of blood T cell repertoires in COVID-19. Germline V gene sequence: CDR1 SGHVS, CDR2 FNYEAQ. The CDR3 consists of 11 residues. The germline V and J ends were trimmed by 3 bases and 7 bases, with 6 bases remaining between them. Sequencing was performed with immunoSEQ multiplex PCR; in TCRdb, only in-frame clones are kept and a portion is missing. The table has some 43,000 clones, approximately 80% seen once; the top ten hold roughly a quarter. The specimen was peripheral blood. This chain uses TRBV7-6 with TRBJ1-1, with D hard to call. This clonotype was sampled from a woman aged 55-69 years with acute or convalescent COVID-19. The CDR3 protein is CASSFPGEAFF. For the CDR3, the DNA is TGTGCCAGCAGCTTTCCGGGTGAAGCTTTCTTT.